The next 15 T cell receptor beta chains were all read from a single sample in a study of shared clonotypes between healthy human individuals. The assay was immunoSEQ multiplex PCR, and TCRdb's table has in-frame clones only and misses some. Of about 120,000 clones in the sample, roughly 70% were seen once. Sequenced material: memory CD8+ T cells sorted from blood. Noted subset: CD45RO+ cells pooled with CCR7-negative TemRA cells. The receptors derive from a woman in her 30s in good health.

This sequence joins TRBV5-1 and TRBJ2-7; the D call may be TRBD1 or TRBD2 (5 bases each). The CDR3 has 12 amino acids. Germline CDR1 reads SGHRS; CDR2 reads YFSETQ. With 4 bases removed from V and 2 bases from J, the gap between germline ends came to 7 bases. The CDR3 is CASSMGPYEQYF. CDR3 nucleotide sequence: TGCGCCAGCAGCATGGGACCCTACGAGCAGTACTTC.

The chain is built from TRBV2 and TRBJ2-3, with 10 bases aligning to TRBD2. CDR1 SNHLY and CDR2 FYNNEI come from the germline V gene. The CDR3 consists of 16 residues. With 2 bases clipped from V and 1 base from J, the junction kept 3 bases outside the gene matches. DNA of the CDR3: TGTGCCAGCAGTGAATTTCTAGCGGGAGGCACAGATACGCAGTATTTT. Protein: CASSEFLAGGTDTQYF.

The chain combines TRBV29-1 with TRBJ2-2; D gene uncertain. The germline CDR1 and CDR2 sequences are SQVTM and ANQGSEA. Trimming shortened V by 3 bases and J by 1 base, and 6 bases separated the two germline ends. The CDR3 covers 13 residues. In nucleotides, the CDR3 is TGCAGCGTTGATCCCGGGAACACCGGGGAGCTGTTTTTT. Translated, it gives CSVDPGNTGELFF.

This clone was observed once. The chain has TRBV29-1 and TRBJ2-7; TRBD2 matches at 10 bases. From germline, CDR1 is SQVTM and CDR2 ANQGSEA. The junction had 14 bases not matched to a gene; V was cut back by 6 bases and J by 3 bases. This CDR3 has 16 residues. In DNA, the CDR3 is TGCAGCGTAGTAGGACTAGCGGTTGGGTGGGGCTACGAGCAGTACTTC. The encoded protein is CSVVGLAVGWGYEQYF.

V gene TRBV2 combines with J gene TRBJ2-1; 10 bases are a match to TRBD1. V gave up 4 bases and J gave up 6 bases; unmatched junction bases: 12. This CDR3 has 17 amino acids. Germline V gene data show CDR1 as SNHLY and CDR2 as FYNNEI. The CDR3 region is CASSAPSGTGAGNEQFF. The DNA for the CDR3 is TGTGCCAGCAGTGCGCCCTCCGGGACAGGGGCTGGCAATGAGCAGTTCTTC.

This clone has just one count. The chain uses TRBV27 and TRBJ2-2; D might be TRBD2 (5 bases). CDR1 is MNHEY and CDR2 is SMNVEV in the germline V gene (reference sequence). Trimming took 0 bases from V and 1 from J, leaving 9 bases between them. The length of the CDR3 is 16 residues. The CDR3 DNA follows: TGTGCCAGCAGTTTATCTATAGGACTGAACACCGGGGAGCTGTTTTTT. It codes for CASSLSIGLNTGELFF.

This sequence joins TRBV7-9 and TRBJ2-7; D unclear. With 1 base removed from V and 7 bases from J, the gap between germline ends came to 8 bases. The CDR3 extends over 12 amino acids. The germline CDR1 and CDR2 sequences are SEHNR and FQNEAQ (reference sequence). The chain's CDR3 is CASSLGGWEQYF. CDR3 sequence (DNA): TGTGCCAGCAGCTTAGGGGGATGGGAGCAGTACTTC.

Remarks on this clone: This may be a read error: a much more frequent sequence differs by one nucleotide. At the DNA level, this CDR3 is encoded by other sequences in the same sample as well. The chain is built from TRBV9 and TRBJ2-7; TRBD2 matches at 13 bases. Trimming at V came to 3 bases and at J to 4 bases, leaving 7 bases not matched to a gene. This CDR3 has 16 amino acids. From germline, CDR1 is SGDLS and CDR2 YYNGEE. The CDR3 DNA reads TGTGCCAGCAGCGCCGGACTAGCGGGAGTGGGTTACGAGCAGTACTTC. The encoded protein is CASSAGLAGVGYEQYF.

This clone is a singleton in its sample. V gene TRBV27 combines with J gene TRBJ1-2; D gene uncertain. Germline V gives CDR1 MNHEY, CDR2 SMNVEV (reference sequence). CDR3 length equals 14 residues. The V end was cut by 5 bases, the J end by 4 bases, with 14 bases between. The CDR3 bases are TGTGCCAGCAGTAATATACGGATCCCCTATGGCTACACCTTC. Translating gives CASSNIRIPYGYTF.

The rearrangement joins TRBV14 to TRBJ2-7, with 8 bases lining up with TRBD2. V lost 4 bases and J lost 4; bases outside the gene matches: 12. Germline CDR1 reads SGHDN; CDR2 reads FVKESK. The CDR3 sequence is 16 residues long. The CDR3 spells CASSPGLSGNPYEQYF. CDR3 nucleotides: TGTGCCAGCAGCCCGGGCCTTAGCGGGAACCCGTACGAGCAGTACTTC.

This rearrangement joins TRBV28 to TRBJ2-7; tentative D call: TRBD2 (5 bases). Looked up from germline, CDR1 is MDHEN and CDR2 is SYDVKM. The CDR3 loop spans 15 amino acids. The V end was cut by 3 bases, the J end by 0 bases, with 12 bases between. CDR3 coding DNA: TGTGCCAGCAGTTTCGGGGATCGGAGCTCCTACGAGCAGTACTTC. Translation: CASSFGDRSSYEQYF.

The genes are TRBV6-6 and TRBJ2-7; TRBD2 agrees at 13 bases. The CDR3 consists of 15 residues. The J segment lost 2 bases and the V segment lost 4 bases, leaving 2 bases of the junction unmatched. The germline CDR1 and CDR2 sequences are MNHNY and SVGAGI (reference sequence). The CDR3 region has the DNA TGTGCCAGCAGTTCTACTAGCGGGAGGGCCTACGAGCAGTACTTC. It encodes CASSSTSGRAYEQYF.

The chain joins TRBV13 to TRBJ2-3, with a weak D call TRBD1 (5 bases). This CDR3 has 15 amino acids. Trimming cost V 5 bases and J 3 bases, with 15 bases left between them. The germline V gene encodes CDR1 PRHDT and CDR2 FYEKMQ (reference sequence). The CDR3 DNA sequence: TGTGCCAGCAGCCTCTCCCTAAGGGGAACAGATACGCAGTATTTT. Translated: CASSLSLRGTDTQYF.

The sample holds a few counts of this clone. The chain's CDR3 is CASTNHRQGSEQYF. The DNA of the CDR3 is TGTGCCAGCACCAATCATCGACAGGGATCCGAGCAGTACTTC. The chain carries TRBV2 and TRBJ2-7; 7 nucleotides line up with TRBD1. From germline, CDR1 is SNHLY and CDR2 FYNNEI. The CDR3 has 14 amino acids. Germline trimming cut 7 bases from V and 6 bases from J; bases unmatched to any gene: 12.

This rearrangement joins TRBV20-1 to TRBJ2-7; D unresolved. Germline lookup yields CDR1 DFQATT and CDR2 SNEGSKA (reference sequence). The CDR3 extends over 11 amino acids. With 4 bases removed from V and 3 bases from J, the gap between germline ends came to 7 bases. The CDR3 here is CSANQYYEQYF. The CDR3, as DNA: TGCAGTGCTAACCAATACTACGAGCAGTACTTC.